This T cell receptor beta chain was sequenced during a study of cytomegalovirus exposure and HLA in healthy donors. The length of the CDR3 is 15 residues. Germline-derived CDR1 and CDR2 are MNHNY and SVGAGI (reference sequence). Broader study findings: A later analysis showed HLA-associated TCR beta chains outstripping equally common others in clonal expansion. The authors enumerated around 150 TCR beta chains as linked to cytomegalovirus.

As regards this clone: As yet, its antigen is unknown. At one boundary the junction diverges from the germline segment, which might be a read error. Other DNA sequences of this sample code for an identical CDR3.

The PCR employed 60 Vbeta primers together with 13 Jbeta primers. Profiling relied on immunoSEQ multiplex PCR, and the TCRdb table lists in-frame clones only, not all of them. Here the sample spans over 100,000 clones, 72% being singletons. The sequenced sample was PBMCs. The gene calls are TRBV6-6 and TRBJ2-1, with D possibly being TRBD2 (6 bases). The sequence was collected from a man aged 45-65 years in good health and CMV-seropositive. DNA for the CDR3: TGTGCCAGCAGTCGACAAGCGGGCGCGTACAACGAGCAGTTCTTC. Its protein is CASSRQAGAYNEQFF.